Presented here are 30 T cell receptor beta chains from one specimen sequenced in a study of cytomegalovirus exposure and HLA in healthy donors. This PCR relied on a set of 60 Vbeta primers and 13 Jbeta primers. This table comes from immunoSEQ multiplex PCR, and its TCRdb copy is limited to in-frame clones, with some not included. The listing contains tens of thousands of clones. The sequenced sample consisted of PBMCs. All receptors derive from a man over 45 in good health and CMV-seronegative.

The gene calls are TRBV19 and TRBJ2-5; 7 bases fit TRBD1. Near its end, the DNA agrees better with TRBJ2-7, so the J call may be wrong. The CDR3 runs to 13 residues. Germline CDR1 is LNHDA and CDR2 is SQIVND (reference sequence). The CDR3 nucleotides read TGTGCCAGTAGTTGGGACAGCGGATACGAGCAGTACTTC. Protein product: CASSWDSGYEQYF.

The chain uses TRBV5-1 and TRBJ1-1; no firm D call. The CDR3 has 15 residues. Germline CDR1 and CDR2: SGHRS and YFSETQ. Trimming shortened V by 3 bases and J by 5 bases, and 17 bases separated the two germline ends. CDR3 nucleotides: TGCGCCAGCAGCTCGTCCTTGACTCCGGGGACTGAAGCTTTCTTT. This codes for CASSSSLTPGTEAFF.

V and J are TRBV27 and TRBJ1-6; tentative D call: TRBD1 (6 bases). CDR3 length: 14 residues. V was shortened by 6 bases and J by 8 bases, with 14 bases between the two germline ends. Germline assignment: CDR1 MNHEY and CDR2 SMNVEV (reference sequence). The CDR3 sequence: CASRQGYFDSPLHF. The CDR3 DNA is TGTGCCAGCAGGCAGGGGTATTTCGATTCACCCCTCCACTTT.

J is TRBJ1-3 and V is TRBV27; no definite D call. V was clipped by 2 bases and J by 2 bases, with 7 bases between them. Germline loops: CDR1 MNHEY, CDR2 SMNVEV (reference sequence). CDR3 size: 14 residues. CDR3 nucleotide sequence: TGTGCCAGCAGTTTAAACGGGGCTGGAAACACCATATATTTT. Translated, it gives CASSLNGAGNTIYF.

This chain connects TRBV6-4 to TRBJ2-3; D is unresolved. The CDR3 loop spans 17 amino acids. CDR1 and CDR2 from the germline V gene are MRHNA and SNTAGT. V gave up 0 bases and J gave up 2 bases, with 15 bases separating them. CDR3 in DNA: TGTGCCAGCAGTGACTCGATTCTAAACCTATACACAGATACGCAGTATTTT. This codes for CASSDSILNLYTDTQYF.

The chain recombines TRBV28 with TRBJ2-7; the match to TRBD1 covers 10 bases. Germline CDR1 is MDHEN and CDR2 is SYDVKM. With V trimmed by 5 bases and J by 2 bases, 21 bases remained unmatched. This CDR3 has 20 residues. Written as DNA, the CDR3 is TGTGCCAGCAGTCCGGGACCGGACAGGGGGATTTACCGGTATACCTACGAGCAGTACTTC. Amino acid sequence: CASSPGPDRGIYRYTYEQYF.

V usage is TRBV9 and J usage is TRBJ1-4; D unclear. V was cut by 3 bases and J by 6 bases, with 18 bases left in between. The CDR3 is 16 amino acids. Germline-derived CDR1 and CDR2 are SGDLS and YYNGEE. As DNA, the CDR3 is TGTGCCAGCAGCGCCCTTTATGGCAGGTCGGATGAAAAACTGTTTTTT. This gives the protein CASSALYGRSDEKLFF.

The rearrangement links TRBV10-1 to TRBJ2-2, with a tentative D call TRBD2 (6 bases). Germline lookup yields CDR1 WNHNN and CDR2 SYGVQD (reference sequence). V dropped 7 bases and J dropped 5 bases, with 17 bases sitting between them. The CDR3 runs 15 residues. The CDR3 DNA sequence: TGCGCCAGCACGGAGGGACTCACTCTAACCGGGGAGCTGTTTTTT. It specifies CASTEGLTLTGELFF.

The chain carries TRBV15 and TRBJ1-2; 10 nucleotides match TRBD1. The germline V gene encodes CDR1 LNHNV and CDR2 YYDKDF (reference sequence). Trimming cost V 1 base and J 5 bases; bases outside gene matches: 4. The CDR3 sequence is 15 residues long. For the CDR3, the DNA is TGTGCCACCAGCAGAGTAGGGACAGGGGTGTATGGCTACACCTTC. Its protein is CATSRVGTGVYGYTF.

The chain carries TRBV4-2 and TRBJ2-1; 15 bases map to TRBD2. Germline assignment: CDR1 LGHNA and CDR2 YNFKEQ. The ends lost 4 bases at V and 1 base at J; junction bases unmatched: 8. The CDR3 runs 19 residues. CDR3: CASSPGGLAGGLSYNEQFF. The CDR3 DNA reads as TGTGCCAGCAGCCCCGGCGGACTAGCGGGGGGGCTATCCTACAATGAGCAGTTCTTC.

The chain links TRBV5-1 to TRBJ1-3; 9 bases match TRBD1. V was pared by 4 bases and J by 0 bases, with 8 bases of the junction left unmatched. This CDR3 has 17 residues. The germline gives CDR1 SGHRS, CDR2 YFSETQ. CDR3 loop: CASSLFGQGLSGNTIYF. The CDR3 coding sequence is TGCGCCAGCAGCCTGTTCGGACAGGGGCTCTCTGGAAACACCATATATTTT.

The chain carries TRBV9 and TRBJ2-1; 8 nucleotides match TRBD2. V shed 1 base and J 0 bases; nucleotides not matched to a gene: 6. In germline, CDR1 is SGDLS, CDR2 YYNGEE. The length of the CDR3 is 17 residues. CDR3 sequence: CASSVRSGGHSYNEQFF. In DNA form, the CDR3 reads TGTGCCAGCAGCGTAAGAAGCGGGGGTCACTCCTACAATGAGCAGTTCTTC.

The J gene is TRBJ1-4, the V gene TRBV28, with 8 bases identical to TRBD1. The CDR3 consists of 14 residues. The ends lost 5 bases at V and 4 bases at J; junction bases unmatched: 3. The V gene's germline CDR1 is MDHEN and CDR2 SYDVKM. CDR3 in amino acids: CASSQGALNEKLFF. In DNA form, the CDR3 reads TGTGCCAGCAGTCAGGGGGCTCTTAATGAAAAACTGTTTTTT.

The V gene is TRBV5-1, the J gene TRBJ2-2; 8 bases match TRBD2. The trim removed 4 bases at V and 5 bases at J, leaving 10 bases unmatched. This CDR3 has 16 amino acids. Looked up from germline, CDR1 is SGHRS and CDR2 is YFSETQ. Here the CDR3 DNA reads TGCGCCAGCAGCGGAACCGCGGGGGGTTTTACCGGGGAGCTGTTTTTT. It yields the protein CASSGTAGGFTGELFF.

About this clone itself: Compared with germline, one end of the junction differs, possibly owing to a read error. Additional DNA sequences in this sample encode the identical CDR3. The chain is built from TRBV28 and TRBJ2-7; 10 bases agree with TRBD1. There are 15 residues in the CDR3. Germline CDR1 is MDHEN and CDR2 is SYDVKM. The CDR3 here is CASSPTGTGDYEQYF. CDR3 nucleotides: TGCGCCAGCAGTCCCACCGGGACAGGGGACTACGAGCAGTACTTC. Together with reference TRBV28 and TRBJ2-7, the CDR3 gives the full variable domain: DVKVTQSSRYLVKRTGEKVFLECVQDMDHENMFWYRQDPGLGLRLIYFSYDVKMKEKGDIPEGYSVSREKKERFSLILESASTNQTSMYLCASSPTGTGDYEQYFGPGTRLTVT.

The chain recombines TRBV4-2 with TRBJ1-2; D might be TRBD1 (5 bases). Trimming left V 0 bases short and J 7 bases short, with 9 bases between. CDR1 and CDR2 (germline): LGHNA, YNFKEQ. This CDR3 is built from 13 residues. The DNA of the CDR3 is TGTGCCAGCAGCCAAGATTCAGGGCGTGGCTACACCTTC. Translated, it gives CASSQDSGRGYTF.

V is TRBV19 and J is TRBJ2-2; possibly TRBD1 for D (5 bases). The V gene's germline CDR1 is LNHDA and CDR2 SQIVND (reference sequence). This CDR3 is 14 amino acids long. Trimming took off 7 bases at V and 4 bases at J, with 13 bases between the two ends. The CDR3 is CASKVQGGTGELFF. The CDR3 nucleotides are TGTGCCAGTAAAGTCCAGGGCGGCACCGGGGAGCTGTTTTTT. The complete variable domain, with remaining parts taken from reference TRBV19 and TRBJ2-2, reads DGGITQSPKYLFRKEGQNVTLSCEQNLNHDAMYWYRQDPGQGLRLIYYSQIVNDFQKGDIAEGYSVSREKKESFPLTVTSAQKNPTAFYLCASKVQGGTGELFFGEGSRLTVL.

Worth noting for this clone: Relative to the germline gene, one junction end is altered; a read error may explain this. The rearrangement links TRBV7-7 to TRBJ2-5; 7 bases match TRBD2. Germline V lookup: CDR1 SSHAT, CDR2 FNYEAQ (reference sequence). The CDR3 has 13 amino acids. The CDR3 loop reads CASSVGGQETQYF. The CDR3 DNA sequence: TGTGCTAGCAGCGTCGGGGGGCAAGAGACCCAGTACTTC.

The V and J genes are TRBV7-9 and TRBJ2-7; 7 bases agree with TRBD1. This CDR3 has 14 residues. J gave up 4 bases and V 2 bases, and 5 bases lay outside the gene matches. Germline values: CDR1 SEHNR, CDR2 FQNEAQ (reference sequence). CDR3 protein: CASSLLGQIYEQYF. For the CDR3, the DNA is TGTGCCAGCAGCTTATTGGGACAGATTTACGAGCAGTACTTC.

The chain recombines TRBV18 with TRBJ1-1; D might be TRBD1 (5 bases). The CDR3 covers 13 residues. Germline V gives CDR1 KGHSH, CDR2 LQKENI. V lost 6 bases and J lost 1, with 9 bases in between. CDR3: CASSLGQNTEAFF. DNA for the CDR3: TGTGCCAGCTCTCTTGGACAGAACACTGAAGCTTTCTTT.

This chain links TRBV7-2 with TRBJ2-3; 11 bases align to TRBD2. V lost 5 bases and J lost 4; bases outside the gene matches: 5. Per germline, CDR1 SGHTA and CDR2 FQGNSA. This CDR3 has 15 amino acids. For the CDR3, the DNA is TGTGCCAGCAGCACCCGACTAGCGGGGTCAGATACGCAGTATTTT. This encodes CASSTRLAGSDTQYF.

The rearrangement joins TRBV7-3 to TRBJ1-3; D is unresolved. The V end lost 7 bases, the J end lost 2 bases, and 15 bases lay between the germline ends. CDR3 length equals 15 residues. Per germline, CDR1 SGHTA and CDR2 FQGTGA. CDR3: CASNGSPLPGNTIYF. In DNA, the CDR3 is TGTGCCAGCAATGGCAGTCCCTTGCCTGGAAACACCATATATTTT.

This chain joins TRBV6-1 and TRBJ2-3, with D perhaps TRBD1 (5 bases). The V gene's germline CDR1 is MNHNS and CDR2 SASEGT. The CDR3 spans 18 residues. The V and J ends lost 2 bases and 1 base respectively, with 19 bases between them. This CDR3 is CASSEPYISDRRTDTQYF. In DNA form, the CDR3 reads TGTGCCAGCAGTGAACCGTACATTTCAGACAGACGCACAGATACGCAGTATTTT.

This chain uses TRBV7-6 with TRBJ2-4, with 8 bases that match TRBD2. The J segment lost 6 bases and the V segment lost 11 bases, leaving 9 bases of the junction unmatched. There are 13 residues in the CDR3. Germline V gene data show CDR1 as SGHVS and CDR2 as FNYEAQ. CDR3 DNA sequence: TGTGCCTCCTCCGGGGGGGCTGGAAACATTCAGTACTTC. Its protein product is CASSGGAGNIQYF. The complete variable domain, with remaining parts taken from reference TRBV7-6 and TRBJ2-4, reads GAGVSQSPRYKVTKRGQDVALRCDPISGHVSLYWYRQALGQGPEFLTYFNYEAQQDKSGLPNDRFSAERPEGSISTLTIQRTEQRDSAMYRCASSGGAGNIQYFGAGTRLSVL.

The V and J genes are TRBV19 and TRBJ1-5; perhaps TRBD1 as D (6 bases). Germline-derived CDR1 and CDR2 are LNHDA and SQIVND (reference sequence). V was shortened by 1 base and J by 3 bases, with 16 bases between the two germline ends. This CDR3 contains 17 residues. CDR3 DNA: TGTGCCAGTAGTATAGTGTTGGGGGCGGCTAACAATCAGCCCCAGCATTTT. The encoded protein is CASSIVLGAANNQPQHF.

The gene calls are TRBV6-5 and TRBJ2-1, with 10 bases aligning to TRBD2. The CDR3 is made up of 15 amino acids. V dropped 7 bases and J dropped 9; count of bases not matched to a gene: 12. Looked up from germline, CDR1 is MNHEY and CDR2 is SVGAGI. The CDR3 is CASIKRSSGGGEQFF. CDR3 nucleotide sequence: TGTGCCAGCATCAAGAGGTCTAGCGGGGGAGGTGAGCAGTTCTTC.

J is TRBJ2-1 and V is TRBV6-1; 11 bases match TRBD1. The V gene's germline CDR1 is MNHNS and CDR2 SASEGT. V lost 7 bases and J lost 12; bases outside the gene matches: 5. The CDR3 runs 12 residues. The CDR3 spells CASKGTGGGQFF. CDR3 in DNA: TGTGCCAGCAAAGGGACAGGGGGAGGGCAGTTCTTC.

Remarks on this clone: This CDR3 is also generated by other DNA sequences in the sample. The chain carries TRBV7-9 and TRBJ1-1; D gene uncertain. The CDR3 extends over 12 amino acids. The ends were cut back, 5 bases at V and 5 bases at J, with 9 bases in the middle. Germline values: CDR1 SEHNR, CDR2 FQNEAQ (reference sequence). CDR3: CASSAYLTEAFF. DNA of the CDR3: TGTGCCAGCAGCGCCTATCTGACTGAAGCTTTCTTT.

This chain links TRBV19 with TRBJ1-6; no reliable D call. Germline-derived CDR1 and CDR2 are LNHDA and SQIVND (reference sequence). V was cut by 3 bases and J by 9 bases, with 15 bases left in between. The CDR3 runs 15 residues. CDR3 residues: CASSILEEDASPLHF. CDR3 DNA sequence: TGTGCCAGTAGTATTCTAGAGGAAGATGCTTCACCCCTCCACTTT.

This chain uses TRBV9 with TRBJ2-3; TRBD2 matches 14 bases. The germline CDR1 and CDR2 sequences are SGDLS and YYNGEE. V lost 3 bases to trimming and J lost 2 bases; unmatched junction nucleotides: 5. CDR3 size: 17 residues. CDR3 in DNA: TGTGCCAGCAGCGCTACGACTAGCGGGGGGGCCACAGATACGCAGTATTTT. Translating gives CASSATTSGGATDTQYF.